The TCR beta chain under discussion was sequenced for a study of post-analysis software for immune sequencing data. About the study: Relapsing-remitting, secondary progressive and progressive-relapsing courses of multiple sclerosis were included.

For this clonotype: Its antigen remains unidentified.

V dropped 4 bases and J dropped 13; count of bases not matched to a gene: 11. The germline gives CDR1 SGHAT, CDR2 FQNNGV. CDR3 size: 15 residues. The TCR beta cDNA libraries contained unique molecular identifiers. With 1 to 10 million T cells as the source, some 500,000 cDNA molecules resulted. A single record per CDR3 protein comes from TCRdb applying MiXCR to the PCR reads. Of around 770,000 distinct CDR3 sequences listed, about half are singletons. General observations from the study: Significantly lower normalized Chao1 diversity was seen in multiple sclerosis patients than in controls. There were roughly 5 TRBV segments more frequent in patients than controls, and TRBV5-6, TRBV5-1 and TRBV20-1 were among them. Same-batch samples co-clustered strongly by F measure.

The chain recombines TRBV11-2 with TRBJ2-4, with 12 bases lining up with TRBD2. This clonotype was obtained from a girl between 10 and 17 years old with multiple sclerosis. The specimen was blood. This CDR3 reads CASSSELAGGFSQYF. CDR3 in DNA: TGTGCCAGCAGCTCCGAACTAGCGGGAGGATTCTCGCAGTACTTC. Drawing the rest from reference TRBV11-2 and TRBJ2-4, the complete variable domain is EAGVAQSPRYKIIEKRQSVAFWCNPISGHATLYWYQQILGQGPKLLIQFQNNGVVDDSQLPKDRFSAERLKGVDSTLKIQPAKLEDSAVYLCASSSELAGGFSQYFGAGTRLSVL.